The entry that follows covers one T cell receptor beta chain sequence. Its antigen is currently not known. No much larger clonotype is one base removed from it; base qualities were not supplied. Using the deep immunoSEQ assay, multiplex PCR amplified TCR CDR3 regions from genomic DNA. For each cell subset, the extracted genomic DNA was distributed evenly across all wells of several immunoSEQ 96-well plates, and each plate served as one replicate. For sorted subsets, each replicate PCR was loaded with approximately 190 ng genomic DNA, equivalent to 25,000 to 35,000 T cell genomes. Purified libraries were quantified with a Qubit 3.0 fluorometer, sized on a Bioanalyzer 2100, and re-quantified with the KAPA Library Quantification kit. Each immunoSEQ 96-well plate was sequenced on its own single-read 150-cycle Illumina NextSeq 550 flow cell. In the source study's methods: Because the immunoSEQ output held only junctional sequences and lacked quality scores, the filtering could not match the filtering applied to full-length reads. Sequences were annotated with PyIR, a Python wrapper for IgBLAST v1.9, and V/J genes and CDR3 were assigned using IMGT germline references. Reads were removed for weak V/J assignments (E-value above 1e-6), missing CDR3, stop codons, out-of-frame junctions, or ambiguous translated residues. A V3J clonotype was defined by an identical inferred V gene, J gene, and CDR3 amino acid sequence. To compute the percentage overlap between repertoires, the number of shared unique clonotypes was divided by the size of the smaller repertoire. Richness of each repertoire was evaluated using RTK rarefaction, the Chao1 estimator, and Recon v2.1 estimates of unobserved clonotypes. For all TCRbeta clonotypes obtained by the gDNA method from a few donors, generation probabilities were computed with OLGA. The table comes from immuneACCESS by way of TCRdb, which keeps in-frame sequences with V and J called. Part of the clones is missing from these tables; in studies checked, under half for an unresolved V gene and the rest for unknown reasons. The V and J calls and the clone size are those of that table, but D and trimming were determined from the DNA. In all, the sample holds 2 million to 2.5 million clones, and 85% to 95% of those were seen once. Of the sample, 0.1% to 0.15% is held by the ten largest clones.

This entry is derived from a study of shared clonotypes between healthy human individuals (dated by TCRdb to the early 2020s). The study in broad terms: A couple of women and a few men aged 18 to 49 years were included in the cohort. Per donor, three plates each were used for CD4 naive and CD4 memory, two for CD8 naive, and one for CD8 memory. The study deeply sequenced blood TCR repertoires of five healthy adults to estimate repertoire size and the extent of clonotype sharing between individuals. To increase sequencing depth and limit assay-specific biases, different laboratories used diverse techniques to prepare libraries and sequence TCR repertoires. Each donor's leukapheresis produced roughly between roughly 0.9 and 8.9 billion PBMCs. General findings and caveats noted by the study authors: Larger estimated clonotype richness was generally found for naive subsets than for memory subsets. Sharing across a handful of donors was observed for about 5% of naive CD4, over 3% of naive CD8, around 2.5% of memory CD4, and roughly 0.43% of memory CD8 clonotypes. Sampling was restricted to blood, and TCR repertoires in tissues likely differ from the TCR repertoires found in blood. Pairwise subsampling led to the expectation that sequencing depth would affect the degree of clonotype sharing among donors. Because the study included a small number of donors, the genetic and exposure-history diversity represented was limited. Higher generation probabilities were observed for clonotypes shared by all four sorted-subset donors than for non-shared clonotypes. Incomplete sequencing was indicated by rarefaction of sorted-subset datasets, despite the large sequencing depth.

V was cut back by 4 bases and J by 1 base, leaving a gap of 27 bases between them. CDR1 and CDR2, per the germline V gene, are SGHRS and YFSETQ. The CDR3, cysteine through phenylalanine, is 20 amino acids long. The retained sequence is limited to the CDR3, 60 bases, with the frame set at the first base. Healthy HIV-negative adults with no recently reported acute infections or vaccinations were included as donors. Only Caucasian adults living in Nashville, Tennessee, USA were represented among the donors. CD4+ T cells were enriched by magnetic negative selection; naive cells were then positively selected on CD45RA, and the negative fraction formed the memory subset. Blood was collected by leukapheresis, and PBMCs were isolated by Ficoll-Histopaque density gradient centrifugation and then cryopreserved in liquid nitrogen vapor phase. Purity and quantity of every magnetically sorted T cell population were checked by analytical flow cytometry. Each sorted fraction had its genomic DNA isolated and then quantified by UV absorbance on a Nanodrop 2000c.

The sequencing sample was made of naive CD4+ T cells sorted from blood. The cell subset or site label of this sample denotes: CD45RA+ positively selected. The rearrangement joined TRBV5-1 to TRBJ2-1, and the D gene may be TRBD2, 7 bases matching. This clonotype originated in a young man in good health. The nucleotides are TGCGCCAGCAGCCGGACACTAGCTACGGGGGGCCGTCAATCCTACAATGAGCAGTTCTTC. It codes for CASSRTLATGGRQSYNEQFF.